This is a list of T cell receptor beta chains from one sample in a study of T cells in Graves' hyperthyroidism and ophthalmopathy. TCRdb fed the multiplex PCR reads into MiXCR, producing one record per CDR3 protein. The sample contains 500,000 to 800,000 distinct CDR3 sequences, just under 45% of which appear only once. Sequenced material: peripheral blood or thyroid tissue (not recorded which). These receptors all stem from an adult man with Graves' disease, either hyperthyroidism or ophthalmopathy (not recorded which). The CDR3 runs from the conserved cysteine through the conserved F or W. Each record gives: V gene, D gene, J gene, CDR3 protein. D genes are given only for firm matches.

>TRBV20-1|.|TRBJ1-2
CSARGANYGYTF
>TRBV20-1|.|TRBJ1-2
CSAGATGGYTF
>TRBV11-2|.|TRBJ2-5
CASSKDTTKTQYF
>TRBV7-6|TRBD2|TRBJ2-7
CASSSQTGLAGAYEQYF
>TRBV25-1|.|TRBJ1-2
CASSGYTYYGYTF
>TRBV6-5|.|TRBJ1-5
CASRRNRDQPQHF
>TRBV2|.|TRBJ1-5
CASSTDTRGNQPQHF
>TRBV12-3/TRBV12-4|.|TRBJ2-2
CASSSAGLTGELFF
>TRBV5-8|TRBD1|TRBJ1-1
CASSRQGENTEAFF
>TRBV20-1|.|TRBJ1-1
CSGVGLDQDGAFF
>TRBV11-2|.|TRBJ1-2
CASSPYGDLYGYTF
>TRBV29-1|TRBD1|TRBJ1-5
CSVQGMGTAHSNQPQHF